This TCR beta chain came from a study of T-cell memory formation after mild COVID-19. TCRdb redid the calling of the 5' RACE reads with MiXCR, one entry per CDR3 protein. Among some 200,000 distinct CDR3 sequences listed, roughly 23% were seen once. The sample holds a few counts of this clonotype. Its specificity is not known. Findings and limits, study-wide: Mainly in CM and EM were contracting CD4+ clones; CD8+ were in EMRA. For second-wave clones that peaked at day 37, SARS-CoV-2 specificity went unverified.

Trimming removed 9 bases from V and 11 bases from J, with 25 bases in between. CDR1 SEHNR and CDR2 FQNEAQ come from the germline V gene (reference sequence). The CDR3 runs to 14 residues. The V call is TRBV7-9, the J call TRBJ1-1; D may be TRBD1 (6 bases). The sequence was collected from an adult woman who had mild COVID-19 (a few samples of this study predate the infection). Cell type and time point are not known. The sample consisted of PBMCs or a T cell subset sorted from them (not recorded which). Here the CDR3 reads CASFDPLGGAVAFF. The CDR3 bases are TGTGCCAGTTTCGATCCATTGGGGGGCGCGGTCGCTTTCTTT.